This TCR beta chain was captured in a study of long-term antiretroviral therapy in people with HIV. Running of the v3.0 immunoSEQ assay took place at survey level. Profiling relied on immunoSEQ multiplex PCR, and the TCRdb table lists in-frame clones only, not all of them. The table records approximately 6,400 clones, around 77% of them present only once. The study, taken as a whole, reports: Pre-ART expanded clones dominated the repertoire at every time point.

This clone is large in the sample. Its antigen remains unidentified. The sequencing used unsorted PBMCs, collected 0.5 years before starting antiretroviral therapy. The clonotype was recovered from a middle-aged man with HIV.

The CDR3 sequence: CASSLYSYGYTF. The CDR3 DNA reads as TGTGCCAGCAGCTTATACAGCTATGGCTACACCTTC. The rearrangement uses TRBV7-9 and TRBJ1-2, with D hard to call. The CDR3 extends over 12 amino acids. With 2 bases removed from V and 4 bases from J, the gap between germline ends came to 5 bases. From germline, CDR1 is SEHNR and CDR2 FQNEAQ (reference sequence).